This TCR beta chain came from a study of blood T cell dynamics during melanoma immunotherapy. Per germline, CDR1 SGHTA and CDR2 FQGNSA. This CDR3 spans 15 amino acids. Trimming pared 5 bases from V and 4 bases from J, leaving 14 bases between. The time point here: pre-treatment baseline. Blood was drawn before treatment and at week 3 after checkpoint blockade. Using immunoSEQ multiplex PCR, the repertoire was profiled, and TCRdb retains in-frame clones only, with some absent. Of several thousand clones in the sample, roughly 80% were seen once. Specimen: blood, collected from a patient treated with checkpoint blockade. The chain joins TRBV7-2 to TRBJ2-2; D not resolved. This clonotype was sampled from a human donor with melanoma. CDR3 nucleotides: TGTGCCAGCAGCACAGACATGCGTGGCACCGGGGAGCTGTTTTTT. Protein sequence: CASSTDMRGTGELFF.